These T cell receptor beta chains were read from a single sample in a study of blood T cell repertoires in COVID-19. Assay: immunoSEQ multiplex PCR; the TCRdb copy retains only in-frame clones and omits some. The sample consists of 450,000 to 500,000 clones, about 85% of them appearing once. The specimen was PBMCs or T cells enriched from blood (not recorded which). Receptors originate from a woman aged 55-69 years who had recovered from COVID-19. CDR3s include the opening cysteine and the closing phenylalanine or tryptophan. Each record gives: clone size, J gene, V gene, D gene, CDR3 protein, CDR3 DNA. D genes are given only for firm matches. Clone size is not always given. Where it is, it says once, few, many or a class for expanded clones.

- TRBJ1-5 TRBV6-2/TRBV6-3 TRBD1 CASSYSRGQQPQHF TGTGCCAGCAGTTACAGCAGGGGGCAACAGCCCCAGCATTTT
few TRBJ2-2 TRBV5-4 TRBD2 CASSLGLATGELFF TGTGCCAGCAGCTTGGGACTAGCTACCGGGGAGCTGTTTTTT
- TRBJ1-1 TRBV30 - CAWNRDRTEAFF TGTGCCTGGAACAGGGATAGGACTGAAGCTTTCTTT
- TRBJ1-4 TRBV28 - CASSAFLTDSNEKLFF TGTGCCAGCAGCGCATTCTTAACGGACAGTAATGAAAAACTGTTTTTT
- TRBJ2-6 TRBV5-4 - CASSLAGSSGANVLTF TGTGCCAGCAGCTTGGCAGGATCCTCTGGGGCCAACGTCCTGACTTTC
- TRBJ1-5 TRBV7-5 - CARSLSRMDRNSNQPQHF TGTGCCAGAAGCTTATCGAGGATGGACAGAAATAGCAATCAGCCCCAGCATTTT
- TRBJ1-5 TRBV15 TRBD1 CATSLTGNQPQHF TGTGCCACCAGTTTGACAGGGAATCAGCCCCAGCATTTT
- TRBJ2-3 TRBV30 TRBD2 CAWTFGGGDTDTQYF TGTGCCTGGACCTTCGGCGGGGGGGACACAGATACGCAGTATTTT
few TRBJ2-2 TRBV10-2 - CASSRTGLLPGELFF TGCGCCAGCAGCCGCACAGGCCTTCTTCCCGGGGAGCTGTTTTTT
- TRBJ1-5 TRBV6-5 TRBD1 CASSFDRGAGNQPQHF TGTGCCAGCAGTTTCGACAGGGGAGCTGGCAATCAGCCCCAGCATTTT
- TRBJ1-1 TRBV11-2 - CASSSKSGSEAFF TGTGCCAGCAGCTCTAAATCCGGTTCTGAAGCTTTCTTT
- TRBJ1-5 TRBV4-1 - CASSQEGGHSNQPQHF TGCGCCAGCAGCCAAGAAGGCGGACATAGCAATCAGCCCCAGCATTTT
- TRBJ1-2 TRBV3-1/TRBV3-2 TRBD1 CASSPDRVGGYTF TGTGCCAGCAGCCCGGACAGGGTTGGTGGCTACACCTTC
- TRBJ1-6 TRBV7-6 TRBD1 CASSSSDRGLSSPLHF TGTGCCAGCAGCTCCTCCGACAGGGGGCTATCTTCACCCCTCCACTTT
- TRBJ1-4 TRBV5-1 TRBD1 CASSRTGRVATNEKLFF TGCGCCAGCAGCCGGACAGGGAGGGTTGCGACTAATGAAAAACTGTTTTTT
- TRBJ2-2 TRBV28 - CASSLSTASNTGELFF TGTGCCAGCAGTTTGTCGACGGCTAGTAACACCGGGGAGCTGTTTTTT
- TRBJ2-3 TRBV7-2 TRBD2 CASSLGRRPSGTDTQYF TGTGCCAGCAGCTTAGGGCGGCGGCCTAGCGGTACAGATACGCAGTATTTT
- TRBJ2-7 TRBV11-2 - CASSLAAGGQYF TGTGCCAGCAGCTTAGCGGCCGGCGGGCAGTACTTC
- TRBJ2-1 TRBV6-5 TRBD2 CASRRTSGGADEQFF TGTGCCAGCAGAAGGACTAGCGGGGGGGCGGATGAGCAGTTCTTC
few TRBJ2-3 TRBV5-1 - CASSLGATDTQYF TGCGCCAGCAGCTTAGGGGCCACAGATACGCAGTATTTT
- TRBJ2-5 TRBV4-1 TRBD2 CASSQGTNKETQYF TGCGCCAGCAGCCAGGGGACTAACAAAGAGACCCAGTACTTC
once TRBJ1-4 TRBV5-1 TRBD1 CASSLEGQMEEKLFF TGCGCCAGCAGCTTGGAGGGACAGATGGAAGAAAAACTGTTTTTT
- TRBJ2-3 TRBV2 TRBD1 CASSEVGGESDTQYF TGTGCCAGCAGTGAAGTAGGGGGCGAATCAGATACGCAGTATTTT
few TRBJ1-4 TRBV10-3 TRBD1 CATRLTGTSEKLFF TGTGCCACCCGCCTGACAGGGACTAGTGAAAAACTGTTTTTT
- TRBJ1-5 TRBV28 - CASRIQLSNQPQHF TGTGCCAGCAGGATACAGCTTAGCAATCAGCCCCAGCATTTT
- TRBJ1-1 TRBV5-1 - CASSLGGGNTEAFF TGCGCCAGCAGCCTGGGGGGCGGGAACACTGAAGCTTTCTTT
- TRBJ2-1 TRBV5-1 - CASRGPSSYNEQFF TGCGCCAGCAGGGGCCCCAGCTCCTACAATGAGCAGTTCTTC
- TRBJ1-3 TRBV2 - CASSVWSGIGNTIYF TGTGCCAGCAGTGTATGGAGTGGAATTGGAAACACCATATATTTT
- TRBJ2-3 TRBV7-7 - CASSPGSSSTDTQYF TGTGCCAGCAGCCCTGGGAGTTCTAGCACAGATACGCAGTATTTT
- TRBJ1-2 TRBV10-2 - CASSGTAQIDTF TGCGCCAGCAGTGGGACAGCCCAAATTGACACCTTC
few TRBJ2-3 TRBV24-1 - CATSDLFGGTDTQYF TGTGCCACCAGTGATTTGTTCGGGGGTACAGATACGCAGTATTTT
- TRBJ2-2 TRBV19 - CASSIDSGVAGELFF TGTGCCAGTAGTATAGATTCAGGGGTGGCCGGGGAGCTGTTTTTT
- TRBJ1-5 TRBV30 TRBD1 CAWSVRGPPDRAFNQPQHF TGTGCCTGGAGTGTACGGGGACCCCCCGACAGGGCCTTCAATCAGCCCCAGCATTTT
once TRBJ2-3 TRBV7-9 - CASSLGAGKVTQYF TGTGCCAGCAGCTTAGGGGCAGGCAAGGTTACGCAGTATTTT
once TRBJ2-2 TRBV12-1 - CASSFVQGTGELFF TGTGCCAGCAGCTTTGTACAGGGGACCGGGGAGCTGTTTTTT
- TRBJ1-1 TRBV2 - CASIRGGNTEAFF TGTGCCAGCATACGGGGGGGAAACACTGAAGCTTTCTTT
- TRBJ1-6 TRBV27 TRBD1 CASSWTGTAYNSPLHF TGTGCCAGCAGTTGGACCGGGACAGCTTATAATTCACCCCTCCACTTT
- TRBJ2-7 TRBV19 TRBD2 CASQKTSGGAYEQYF TGTGCCAGTCAAAAGACTAGCGGGGGGGCCTACGAGCAGTACTTC
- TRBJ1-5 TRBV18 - CASSPTGKEPQHF TGTGCCAGCTCACCCACAGGGAAAGAGCCCCAGCATTTT
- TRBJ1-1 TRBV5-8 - CASSLISRGRGSNTEAFF TGTGCCAGCAGCTTGATCTCACGGGGCAGGGGTTCGAACACTGAAGCTTTCTTT
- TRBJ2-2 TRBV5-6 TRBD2 CASSLLTSGGRELFF TGTGCCAGCAGCTTGCTAACTAGCGGGGGAAGGGAGCTGTTTTTT
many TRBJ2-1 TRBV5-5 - CASSLLNVDNEQFF TGTGCCAGCAGCTTGTTAAATGTTGACAATGAGCAGTTCTTC
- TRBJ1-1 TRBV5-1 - CASSLAGQNTEAFF TGCGCCAGCAGCTTGGCAGGGCAGAACACTGAAGCTTTCTTT
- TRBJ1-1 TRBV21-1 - CASRTTGQGAGAFF TGTGCCAGCAGAACGACAGGGCAGGGAGCCGGAGCTTTCTTT
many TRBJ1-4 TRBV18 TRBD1 CASSPMDRGYEKLFF TGTGCCAGCTCACCTATGGACAGGGGGTATGAAAAACTGTTTTTT
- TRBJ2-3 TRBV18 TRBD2 CASSRSSGSTDTQYF TGTGCCAGCTCACGATCTAGCGGGAGCACAGATACGCAGTATTTT
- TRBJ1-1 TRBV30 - CAWSVRGGFGTEAFF TGTGCCTGGAGTGTACGGGGGGGGTTTGGCACTGAAGCTTTCTTT
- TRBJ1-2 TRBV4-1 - CASSQDLVPQRGYTF TGCGCCAGCAGCCAAGATCTTGTTCCCCAGCGTGGCTACACCTTC
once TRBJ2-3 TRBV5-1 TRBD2 CASSTGLAGDTDTQYF TGCGCCAGCAGCACGGGACTAGCGGGGGACACAGATACGCAGTATTTT
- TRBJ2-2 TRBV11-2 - CASAGLRNTGELFF TGTGCCAGCGCGGGGCTAAGGAACACCGGGGAGCTGTTTTTT
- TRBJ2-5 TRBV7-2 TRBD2 CASSFLAGGETQYF TGTGCCAGCAGCTTCCTGGCGGGGGGAGAGACCCAGTACTTC
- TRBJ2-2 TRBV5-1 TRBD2 CASSYSGERTGELFF TGCGCCAGCAGCTATAGCGGGGAAAGGACCGGGGAGCTGTTTTTT
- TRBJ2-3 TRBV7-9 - CASSLVGVSTDTQYF TGTGCCAGCAGCTTAGTAGGGGTTAGCACAGATACGCAGTATTTT
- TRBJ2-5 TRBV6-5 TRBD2 CATRSGGETQYF TGTGCCACCCGTAGCGGGGGTGAGACCCAGTACTTC
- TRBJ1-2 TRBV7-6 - CASSSLGGGTGGYTF TGTGCCAGCAGCTCTTTGGGGGGGGGCACAGGTGGCTACACCTTC
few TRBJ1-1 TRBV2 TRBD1 CALMGQGDTEAFF TGTGCTTTAATGGGGCAGGGGGACACTGAAGCTTTCTTT
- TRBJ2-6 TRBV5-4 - CASSLGHSSGANVLTF TGTGCCAGCAGCTTGGGACATTCCTCTGGGGCCAACGTCCTGACTTTC
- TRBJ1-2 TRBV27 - CASLGRDTRGYTF TGTGCCAGCCTGGGAAGGGACACGAGAGGCTACACCTTC
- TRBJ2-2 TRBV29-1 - CSVAPAGELFF TGCAGCGTTGCCCCCGCCGGGGAGCTGTTTTTT
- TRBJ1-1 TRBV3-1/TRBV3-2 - CASSPTTRNTEAFF TGTGCCAGCAGCCCCACCACCAGGAACACTGAAGCTTTCTTT